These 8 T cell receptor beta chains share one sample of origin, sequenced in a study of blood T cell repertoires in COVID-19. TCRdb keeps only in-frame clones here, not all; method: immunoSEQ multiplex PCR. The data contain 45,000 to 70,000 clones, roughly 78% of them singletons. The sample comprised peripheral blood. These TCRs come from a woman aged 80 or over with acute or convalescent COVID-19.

The CDR3 sequence: CASSLSYDGELFF. The CDR3, as DNA: TGCGCCAGCAGCTTGTCCTACGACGGGGAGCTGTTTTTT. The rearrangement joins TRBV5-1 to TRBJ2-2, with unresolved D. Germline V gene lookup returns CDR1 SGHRS and CDR2 YFSETQ. Trimming removed 1 base at V and 7 bases at J, with 8 bases between. This CDR3 has 13 residues.

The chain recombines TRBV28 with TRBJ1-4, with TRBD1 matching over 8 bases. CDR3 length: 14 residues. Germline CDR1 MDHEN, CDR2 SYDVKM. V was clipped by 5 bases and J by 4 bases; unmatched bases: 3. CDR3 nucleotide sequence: TGTGCCAGCAGTCGGGACAGGATTAATGAAAAACTGTTTTTT. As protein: CASSRDRINEKLFF.

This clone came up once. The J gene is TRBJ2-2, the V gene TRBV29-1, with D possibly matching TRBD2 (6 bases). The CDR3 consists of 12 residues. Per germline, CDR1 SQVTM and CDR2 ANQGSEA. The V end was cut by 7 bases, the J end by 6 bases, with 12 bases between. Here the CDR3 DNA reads TGCAGCGCAGAACTAGCCCCCGGGGAGCTGTTTTTT. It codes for CSAELAPGELFF.

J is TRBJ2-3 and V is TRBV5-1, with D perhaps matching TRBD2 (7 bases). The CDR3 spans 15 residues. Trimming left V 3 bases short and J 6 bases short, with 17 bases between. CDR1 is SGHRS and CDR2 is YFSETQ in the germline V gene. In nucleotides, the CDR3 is TGCGCCAGCAGCTCACAACTCAAGGGGGGGGATACGCAGTATTTT. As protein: CASSSQLKGGDTQYF.

CDR3: CASRPTGTGNTEAFF. Here the CDR3 DNA reads TGTGCCAGCAGGCCGACCGGGACAGGGAACACTGAAGCTTTCTTT. The V gene is TRBV5-6, the J gene TRBJ1-1; the match to TRBD1 covers 8 bases. V lost 5 bases and J lost 1; bases outside the gene matches: 7. The CDR3 is 15 amino acids. Germline V gene data show CDR1 as SGHDT and CDR2 as YYEEEE.

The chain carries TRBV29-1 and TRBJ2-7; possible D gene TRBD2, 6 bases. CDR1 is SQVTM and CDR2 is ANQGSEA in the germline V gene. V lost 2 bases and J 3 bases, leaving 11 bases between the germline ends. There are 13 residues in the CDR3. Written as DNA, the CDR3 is TGCAGCGTTGAAAGGGGCGGGAACTACGAGCAGTACTTC. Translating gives CSVERGGNYEQYF.

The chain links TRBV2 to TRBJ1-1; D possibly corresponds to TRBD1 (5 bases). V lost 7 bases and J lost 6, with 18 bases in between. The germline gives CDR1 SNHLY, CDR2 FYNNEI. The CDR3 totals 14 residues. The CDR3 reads CASNGVGGRAEAFF. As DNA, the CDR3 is TGTGCCAGCAATGGAGTCGGGGGTCGGGCTGAAGCTTTCTTT.

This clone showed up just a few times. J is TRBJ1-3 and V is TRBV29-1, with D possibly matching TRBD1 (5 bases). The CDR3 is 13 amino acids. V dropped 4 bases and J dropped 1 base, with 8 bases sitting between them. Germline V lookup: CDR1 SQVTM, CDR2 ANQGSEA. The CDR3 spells CSVAQGSGNTIYF. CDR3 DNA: TGCAGCGTTGCCCAGGGTTCTGGAAACACCATATATTTT.